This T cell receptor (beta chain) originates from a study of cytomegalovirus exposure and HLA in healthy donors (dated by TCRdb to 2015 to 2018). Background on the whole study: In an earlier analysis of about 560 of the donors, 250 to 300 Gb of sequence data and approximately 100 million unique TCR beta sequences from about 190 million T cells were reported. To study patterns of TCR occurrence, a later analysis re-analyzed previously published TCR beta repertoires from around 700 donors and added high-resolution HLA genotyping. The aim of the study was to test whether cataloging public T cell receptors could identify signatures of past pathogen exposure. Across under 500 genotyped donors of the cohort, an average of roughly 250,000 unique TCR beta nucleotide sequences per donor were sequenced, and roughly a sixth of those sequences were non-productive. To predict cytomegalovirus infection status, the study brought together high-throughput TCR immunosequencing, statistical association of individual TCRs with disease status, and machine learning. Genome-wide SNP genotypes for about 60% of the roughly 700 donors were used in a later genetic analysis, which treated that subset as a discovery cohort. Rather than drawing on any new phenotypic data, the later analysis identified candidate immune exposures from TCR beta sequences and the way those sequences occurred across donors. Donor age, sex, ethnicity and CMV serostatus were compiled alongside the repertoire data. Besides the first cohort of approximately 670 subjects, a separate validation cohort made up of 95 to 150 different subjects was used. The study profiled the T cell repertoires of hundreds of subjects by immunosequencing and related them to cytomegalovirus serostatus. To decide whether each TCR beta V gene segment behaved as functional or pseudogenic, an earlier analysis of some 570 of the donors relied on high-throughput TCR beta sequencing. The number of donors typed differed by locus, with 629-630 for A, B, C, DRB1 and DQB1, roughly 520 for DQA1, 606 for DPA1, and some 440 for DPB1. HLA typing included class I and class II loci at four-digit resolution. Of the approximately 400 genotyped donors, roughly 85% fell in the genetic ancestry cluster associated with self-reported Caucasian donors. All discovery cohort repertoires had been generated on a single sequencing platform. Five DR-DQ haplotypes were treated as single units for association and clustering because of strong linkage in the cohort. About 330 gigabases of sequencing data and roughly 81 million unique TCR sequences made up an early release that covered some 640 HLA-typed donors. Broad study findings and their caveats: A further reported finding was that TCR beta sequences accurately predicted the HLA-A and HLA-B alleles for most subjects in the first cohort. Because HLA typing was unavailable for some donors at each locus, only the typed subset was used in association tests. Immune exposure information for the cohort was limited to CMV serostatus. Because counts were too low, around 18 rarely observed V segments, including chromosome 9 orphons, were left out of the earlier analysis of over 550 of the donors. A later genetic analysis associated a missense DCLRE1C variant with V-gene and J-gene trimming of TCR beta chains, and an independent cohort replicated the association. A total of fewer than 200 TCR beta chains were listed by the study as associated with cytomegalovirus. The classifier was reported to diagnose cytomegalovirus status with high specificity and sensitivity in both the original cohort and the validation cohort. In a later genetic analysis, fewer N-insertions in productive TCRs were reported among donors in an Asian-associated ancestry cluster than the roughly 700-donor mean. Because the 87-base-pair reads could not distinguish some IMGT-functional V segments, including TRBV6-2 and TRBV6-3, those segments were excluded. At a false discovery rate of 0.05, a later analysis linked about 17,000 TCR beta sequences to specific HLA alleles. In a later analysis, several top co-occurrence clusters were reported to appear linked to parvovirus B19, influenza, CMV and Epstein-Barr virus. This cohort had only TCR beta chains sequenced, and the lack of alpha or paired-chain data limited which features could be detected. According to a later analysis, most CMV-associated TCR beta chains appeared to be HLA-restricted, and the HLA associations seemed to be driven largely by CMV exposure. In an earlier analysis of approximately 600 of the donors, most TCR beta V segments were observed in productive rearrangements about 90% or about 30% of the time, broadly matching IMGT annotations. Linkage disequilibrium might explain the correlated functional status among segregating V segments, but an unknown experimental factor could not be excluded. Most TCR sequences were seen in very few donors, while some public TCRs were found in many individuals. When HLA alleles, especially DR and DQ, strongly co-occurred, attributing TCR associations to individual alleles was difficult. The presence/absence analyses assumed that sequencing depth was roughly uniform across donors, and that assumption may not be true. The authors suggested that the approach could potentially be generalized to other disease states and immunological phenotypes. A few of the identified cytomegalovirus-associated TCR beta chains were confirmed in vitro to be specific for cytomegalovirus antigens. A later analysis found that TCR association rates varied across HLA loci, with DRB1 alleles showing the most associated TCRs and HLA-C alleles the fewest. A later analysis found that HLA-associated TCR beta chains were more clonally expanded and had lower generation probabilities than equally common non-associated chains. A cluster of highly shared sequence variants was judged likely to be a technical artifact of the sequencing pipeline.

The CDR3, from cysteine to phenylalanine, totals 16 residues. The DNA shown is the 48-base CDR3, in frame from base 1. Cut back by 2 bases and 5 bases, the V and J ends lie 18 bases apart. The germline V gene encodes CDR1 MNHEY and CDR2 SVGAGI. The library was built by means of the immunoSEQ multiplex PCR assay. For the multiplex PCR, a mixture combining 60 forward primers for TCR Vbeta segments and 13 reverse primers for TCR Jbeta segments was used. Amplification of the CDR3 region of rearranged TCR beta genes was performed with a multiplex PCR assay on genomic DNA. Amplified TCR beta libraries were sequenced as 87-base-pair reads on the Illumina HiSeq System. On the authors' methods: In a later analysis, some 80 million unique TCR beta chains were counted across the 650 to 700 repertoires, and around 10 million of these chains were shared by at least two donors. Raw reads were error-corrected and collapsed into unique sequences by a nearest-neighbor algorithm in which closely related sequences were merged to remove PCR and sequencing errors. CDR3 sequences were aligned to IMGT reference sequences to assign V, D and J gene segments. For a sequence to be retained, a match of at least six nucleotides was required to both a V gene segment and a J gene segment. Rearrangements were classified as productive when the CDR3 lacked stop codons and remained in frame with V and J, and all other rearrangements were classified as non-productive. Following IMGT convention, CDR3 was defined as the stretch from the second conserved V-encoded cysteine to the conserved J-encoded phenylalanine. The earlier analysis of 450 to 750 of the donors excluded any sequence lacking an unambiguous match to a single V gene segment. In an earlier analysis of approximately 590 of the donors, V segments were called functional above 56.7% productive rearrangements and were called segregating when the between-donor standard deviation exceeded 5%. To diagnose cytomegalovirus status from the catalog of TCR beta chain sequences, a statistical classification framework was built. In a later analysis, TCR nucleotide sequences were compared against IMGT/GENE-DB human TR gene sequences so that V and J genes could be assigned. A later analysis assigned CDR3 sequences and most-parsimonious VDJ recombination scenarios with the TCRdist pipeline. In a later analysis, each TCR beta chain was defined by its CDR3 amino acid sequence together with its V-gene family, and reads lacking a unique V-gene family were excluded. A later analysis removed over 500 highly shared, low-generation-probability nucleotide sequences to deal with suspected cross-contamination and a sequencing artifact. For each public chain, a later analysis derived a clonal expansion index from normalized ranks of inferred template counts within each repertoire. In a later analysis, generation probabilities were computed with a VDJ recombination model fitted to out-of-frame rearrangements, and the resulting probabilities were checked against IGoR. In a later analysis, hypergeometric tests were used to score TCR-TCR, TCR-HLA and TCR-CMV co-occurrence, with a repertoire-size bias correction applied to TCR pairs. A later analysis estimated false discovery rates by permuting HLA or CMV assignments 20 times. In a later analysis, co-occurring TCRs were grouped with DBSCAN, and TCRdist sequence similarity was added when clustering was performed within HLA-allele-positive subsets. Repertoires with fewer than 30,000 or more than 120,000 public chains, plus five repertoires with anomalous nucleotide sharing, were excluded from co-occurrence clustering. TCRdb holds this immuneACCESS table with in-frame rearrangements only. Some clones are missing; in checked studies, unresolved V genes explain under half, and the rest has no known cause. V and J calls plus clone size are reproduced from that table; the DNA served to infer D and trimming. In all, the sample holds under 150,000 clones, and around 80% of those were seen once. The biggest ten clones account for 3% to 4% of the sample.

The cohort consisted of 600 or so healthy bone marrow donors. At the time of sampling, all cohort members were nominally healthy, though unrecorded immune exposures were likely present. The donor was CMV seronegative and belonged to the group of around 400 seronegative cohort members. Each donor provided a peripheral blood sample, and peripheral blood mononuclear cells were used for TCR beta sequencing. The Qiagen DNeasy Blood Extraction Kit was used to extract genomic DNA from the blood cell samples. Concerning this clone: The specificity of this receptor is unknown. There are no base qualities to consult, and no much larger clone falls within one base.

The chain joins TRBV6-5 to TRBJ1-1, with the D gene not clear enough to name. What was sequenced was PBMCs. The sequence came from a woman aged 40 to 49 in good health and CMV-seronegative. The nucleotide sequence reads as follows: TGTGCCAGCAGTTACACGACTGTTGGGCCGGGGACTGAAGCTTTCTTT. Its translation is CASSYTTVGPGTEAFF.